The T cell receptor (beta chain) under discussion was sequenced for a study of molecular identifiers for immune sequencing clone quantification listed by TCRdb under 2018. With regard to the full study: For a replicate experiment, RNA from around 20,000 or 99,000 naive CD8 T cells was divided into five aliquots, of which four were sequenced. CD8 T cells were used in a methods study to benchmark molecular-identifier clustering-based TCR repertoire sequencing (MIDCIRS) and TCR RNA copy counting. The research as a whole found: Highly expanded clone sizes could be underestimated because identical TCR molecules may share a barcode. In CMV-specific effector cells, over 99% of molecules were held by clones above 20 RNA copies, whereas under 1% of molecules were held by such clones in naive cells. Modeling indicated 2.5 to 3 TCR RNA copies recovered per cell, compared with roughly 10 by digital PCR, which implies a capture efficiency of 25% to 35%. A single cell's worth of spiked-in Jurkat TCR RNA was reported detectable even among approximately 930,000 naive CD8 T cells. The naive libraries included spiked-in Jurkat TCR RNA (more than nine copies' worth), and this Jurkat TCR RNA is not part of the donor repertoire. When barcode sub-clustering was omitted, TCR diversity was inflated by chimeric consensus sequences, with chimeras reaching as high as 47%.

Libraries of naive CD8 T cells were generated from roughly 20,000 to 1,000,000 sorted cells, with 10%, 30% or 50% of the purified RNA used. On a BD FACSAria II, naive CD8 T cells were FACS-sorted as CD8+CD4-CCR7+CD45RA+ and collected into RLT Plus buffer. To test detection sensitivity, Jurkat RNA equivalent to ten TCR copies was spiked into samples of about 19,000-1,000,000 naive CD8 T cells. Enrichment of CD8 T cells was done with RosetteSep CD8+ T Cell Enrichment Cocktail plus Ficoll-Paque, and ACK red cell lysis came afterward. Library creation used PCR. Instrument used: NextSeq 500. Bulk TCR libraries were made following a previously described method, with the TCR primers given in Table S5. The Qiagen AllPrep DNA/RNA kit was used to purify total RNA. Before analysis, reads from multiple sequencing runs of one library were combined. As for the authors' bioinformatics: Only reads with exact TCR constant sequence were kept, trimmed to 150 nt, and grouped by their 12-nt molecular barcodes. Reads within each barcode group were sub-clustered using a 15% Levenshtein threshold, and quality-weighted consensus sequences were constructed for each RNA molecule. Non-functional sequences were discarded, and so were lower-count sequences lying one edit away from another sequence. Based on a fit of two negative binomial distributions, barcode sub-clusters having less than 20% of the maximum read count were discarded. The public reads were reanalyzed by TCRdb: fastp trimming at Q25, MiXCR alignment, in-frame beta chains only. Each entry is one CDR3 protein sequence, shown with its most common DNA and genes. TCRdb's processing, not the study's, gives the V and J calls here. The sample table shows around 300,000 distinct CDR3 sequences, and roughly 24% are seen once. Of the sample, about 0.74% falls within the top ten clones.

Remarks on this clonotype: What this receptor recognizes is not known. This sequence may be a read error, since a much larger clone differs from it by one base.

From the germline V gene, CDR1 is SGHVS and CDR2 is FNYEAQ. From cysteine to phenylalanine, the CDR3 is 12 amino acids long. Of all the DNA, just the CDR3 is kept, 36 bases in frame from base 1. Sequenced: naive CD8+ T cells from blood, with Jurkat cell RNA spiked in. Sample cell subset or site, as interpreted from the label and publication: FACS-sorted CD8+CD4-CCR7+CD45RA+ naive T cells. The rearranged chain carries TRBV7-6 and TRBJ2-1; no D gene can be assigned with confidence. This TCR came from a human donor in good health. Some libraries in this study had Jurkat cell RNA spiked in. At the DNA level, the sequence is TGTGCCAGCAGCTCCTCCTACAATGGGCAGTTCTTC. This gives the protein CASSSSYNGQFF.